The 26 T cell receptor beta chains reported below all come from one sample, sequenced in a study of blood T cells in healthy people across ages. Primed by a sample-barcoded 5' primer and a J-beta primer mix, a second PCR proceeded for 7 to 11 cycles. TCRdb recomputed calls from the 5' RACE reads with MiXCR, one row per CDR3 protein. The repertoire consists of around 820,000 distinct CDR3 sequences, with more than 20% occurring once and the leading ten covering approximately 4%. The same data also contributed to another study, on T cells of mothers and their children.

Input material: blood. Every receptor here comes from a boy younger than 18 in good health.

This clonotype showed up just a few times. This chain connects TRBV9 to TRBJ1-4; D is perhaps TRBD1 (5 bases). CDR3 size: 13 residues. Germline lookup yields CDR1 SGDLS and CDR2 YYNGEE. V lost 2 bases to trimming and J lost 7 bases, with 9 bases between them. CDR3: CASSVGRAEKLFF. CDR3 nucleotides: TGTGCCAGCAGCGTCGGCAGGGCTGAAAAACTGTTTTTT.

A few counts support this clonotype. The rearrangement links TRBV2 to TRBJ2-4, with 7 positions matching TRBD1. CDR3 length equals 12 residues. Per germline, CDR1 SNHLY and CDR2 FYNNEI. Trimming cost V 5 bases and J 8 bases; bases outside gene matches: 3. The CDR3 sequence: CASSPDRDIQYF. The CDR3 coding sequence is TGTGCCAGCAGTCCAGACAGGGACATTCAGTACTTC. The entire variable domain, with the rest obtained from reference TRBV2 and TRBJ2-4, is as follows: EPEVTQTPSHQVTQMGQEVILRCVPISNHLYFYWYRQILGQKVEFLVSFYNNEISEKSEIFDDQFSVERPDGSNFTLKIRSTKLEDSAMYFCASSPDRDIQYFGAGTRLSVL.

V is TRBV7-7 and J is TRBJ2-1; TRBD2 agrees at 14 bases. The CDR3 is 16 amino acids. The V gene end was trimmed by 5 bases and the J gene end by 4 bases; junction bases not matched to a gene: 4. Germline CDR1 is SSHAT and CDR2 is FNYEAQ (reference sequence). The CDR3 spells CASSRTSGGNYNEQFF. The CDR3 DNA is TGTGCCAGCAGCCGGACTAGCGGGGGGAATTACAATGAGCAGTTCTTC.

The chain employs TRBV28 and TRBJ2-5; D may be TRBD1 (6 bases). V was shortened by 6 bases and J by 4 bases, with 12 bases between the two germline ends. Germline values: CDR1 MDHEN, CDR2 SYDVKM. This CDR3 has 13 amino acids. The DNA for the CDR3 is TGTGCCAGCAGGAACAGGGCGGGAGAGACCCAGTACTTC. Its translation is CASRNRAGETQYF.

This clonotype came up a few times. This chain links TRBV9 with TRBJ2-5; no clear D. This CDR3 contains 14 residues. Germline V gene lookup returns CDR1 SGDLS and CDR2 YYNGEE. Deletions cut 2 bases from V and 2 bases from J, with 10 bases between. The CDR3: CASSVDRRQETQYF. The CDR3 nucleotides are TGTGCCAGCAGCGTGGATCGCAGACAAGAGACCCAGTACTTC.

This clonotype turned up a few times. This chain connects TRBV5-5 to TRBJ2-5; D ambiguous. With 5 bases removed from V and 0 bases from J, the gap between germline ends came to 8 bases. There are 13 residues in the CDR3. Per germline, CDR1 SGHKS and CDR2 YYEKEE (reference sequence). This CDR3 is CASREQYQETQYF. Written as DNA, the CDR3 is TGTGCCAGCAGAGAGCAGTACCAAGAGACCCAGTACTTC.

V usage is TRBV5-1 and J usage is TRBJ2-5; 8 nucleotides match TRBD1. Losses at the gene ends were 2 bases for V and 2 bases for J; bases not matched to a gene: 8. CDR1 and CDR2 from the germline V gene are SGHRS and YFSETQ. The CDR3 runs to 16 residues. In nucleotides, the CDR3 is TGCGCCAGCAGCTTCGGACAGGGAATCCTTCAAGAGACCCAGTACTTC. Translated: CASSFGQGILQETQYF.

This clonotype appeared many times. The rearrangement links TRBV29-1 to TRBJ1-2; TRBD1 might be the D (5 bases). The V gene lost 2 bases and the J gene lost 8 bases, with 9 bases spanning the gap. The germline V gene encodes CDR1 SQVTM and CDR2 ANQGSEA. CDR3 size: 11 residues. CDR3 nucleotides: TGCAGCGTTGAACGTGGGGCGGGCTACACCTTC. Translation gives CSVERGAGYTF.

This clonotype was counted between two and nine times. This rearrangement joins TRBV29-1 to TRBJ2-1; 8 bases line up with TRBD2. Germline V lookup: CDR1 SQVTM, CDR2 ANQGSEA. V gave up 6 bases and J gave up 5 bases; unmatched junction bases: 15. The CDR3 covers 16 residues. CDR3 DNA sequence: TGCAGCGTGGGTCTCGGACCATCCGGGGGGGACAATGAGCAGTTCTTC. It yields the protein CSVGLGPSGGDNEQFF.

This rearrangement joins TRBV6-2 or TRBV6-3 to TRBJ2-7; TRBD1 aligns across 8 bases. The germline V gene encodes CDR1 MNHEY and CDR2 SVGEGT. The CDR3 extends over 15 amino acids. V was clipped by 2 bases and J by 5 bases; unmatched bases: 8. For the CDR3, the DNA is TGTGCCAGCAGTTACCTTCGGCAGGGGGCAAACGAGCAGTACTTC. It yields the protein CASSYLRQGANEQYF.

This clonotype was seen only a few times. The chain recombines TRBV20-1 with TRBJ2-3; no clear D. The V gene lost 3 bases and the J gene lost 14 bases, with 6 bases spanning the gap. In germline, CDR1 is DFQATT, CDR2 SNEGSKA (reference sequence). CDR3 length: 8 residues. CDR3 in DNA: TGCAGTGCTAGGGTAGGGTATTTT. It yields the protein CSARVGYF.

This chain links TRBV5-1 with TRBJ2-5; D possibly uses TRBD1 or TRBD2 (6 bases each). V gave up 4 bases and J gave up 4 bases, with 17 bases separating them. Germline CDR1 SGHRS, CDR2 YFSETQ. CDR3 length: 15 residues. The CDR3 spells CASSVGGRSGETQYF. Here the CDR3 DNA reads TGCGCCAGCAGCGTAGGGGGGAGAAGTGGAGAGACCCAGTACTTC.

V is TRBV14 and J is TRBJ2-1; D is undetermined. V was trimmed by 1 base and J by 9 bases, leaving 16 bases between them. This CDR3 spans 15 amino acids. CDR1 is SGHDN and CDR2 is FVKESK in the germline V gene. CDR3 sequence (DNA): TGTGCCAGCAGCCAAGGTCTCTCCGGGCTAAGTGAGCAGTTCTTC. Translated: CASSQGLSGLSEQFF.

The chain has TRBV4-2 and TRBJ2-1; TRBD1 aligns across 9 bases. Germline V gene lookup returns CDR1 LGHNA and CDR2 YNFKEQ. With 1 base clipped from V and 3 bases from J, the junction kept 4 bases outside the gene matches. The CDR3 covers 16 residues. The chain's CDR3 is CASSQAGGQGYNEQFF. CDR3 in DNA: TGTGCCAGCAGCCAAGCTGGGGGACAGGGCTACAATGAGCAGTTCTTC.

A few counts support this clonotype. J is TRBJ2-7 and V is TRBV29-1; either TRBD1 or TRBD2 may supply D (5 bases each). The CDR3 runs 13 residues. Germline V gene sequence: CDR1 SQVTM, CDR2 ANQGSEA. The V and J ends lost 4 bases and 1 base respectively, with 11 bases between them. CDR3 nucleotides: TGCAGCGTTGGAGGGGTTGGGTCCTACGAGCAGTACTTC. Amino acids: CSVGGVGSYEQYF.

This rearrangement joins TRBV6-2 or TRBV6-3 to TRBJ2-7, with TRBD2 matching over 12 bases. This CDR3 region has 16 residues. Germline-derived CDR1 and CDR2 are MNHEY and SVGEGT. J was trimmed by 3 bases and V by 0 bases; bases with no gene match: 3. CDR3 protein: CASSYSRLAGDYEQYF. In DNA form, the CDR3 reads TGTGCCAGCAGTTACTCGAGACTAGCGGGAGACTACGAGCAGTACTTC.

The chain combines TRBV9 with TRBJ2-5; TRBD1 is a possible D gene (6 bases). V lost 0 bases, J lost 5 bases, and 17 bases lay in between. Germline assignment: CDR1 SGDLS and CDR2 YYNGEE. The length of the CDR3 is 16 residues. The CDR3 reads CASSVGLGAIPETQYF. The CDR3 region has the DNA TGTGCCAGCAGCGTAGGTCTGGGGGCGATTCCGGAGACCCAGTACTTC.

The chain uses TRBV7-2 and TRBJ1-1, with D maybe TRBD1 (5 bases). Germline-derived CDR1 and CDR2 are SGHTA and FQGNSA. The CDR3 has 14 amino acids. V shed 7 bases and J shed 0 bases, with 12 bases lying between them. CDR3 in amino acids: CASNIWGMNTEAFF. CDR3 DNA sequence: TGTGCCAGCAATATTTGGGGGATGAACACTGAAGCTTTCTTT.

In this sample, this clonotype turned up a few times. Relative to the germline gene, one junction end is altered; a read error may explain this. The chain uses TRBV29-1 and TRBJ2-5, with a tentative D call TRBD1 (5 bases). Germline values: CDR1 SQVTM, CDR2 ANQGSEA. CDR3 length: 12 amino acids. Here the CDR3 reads CSARTFSETQHF. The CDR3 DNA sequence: TGCAGCGCAAGGACATTTTCGGAGACCCAGCACTTC.

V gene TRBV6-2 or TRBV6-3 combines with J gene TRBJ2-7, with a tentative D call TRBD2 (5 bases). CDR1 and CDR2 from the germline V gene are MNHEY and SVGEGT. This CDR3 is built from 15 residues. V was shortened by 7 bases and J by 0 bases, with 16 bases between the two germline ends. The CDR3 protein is CASTKAADSSYEQYF. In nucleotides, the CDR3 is TGTGCCAGCACCAAGGCGGCGGACTCCTCCTACGAGCAGTACTTC.

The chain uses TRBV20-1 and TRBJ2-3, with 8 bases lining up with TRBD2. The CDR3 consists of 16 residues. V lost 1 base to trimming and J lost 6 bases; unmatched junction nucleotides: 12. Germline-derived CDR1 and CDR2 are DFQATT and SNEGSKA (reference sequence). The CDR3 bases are TGCAGTGCTAGAGGTTGGCGACGGGGGGGATGGGATACGCAGTATTTT. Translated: CSARGWRRGGWDTQYF.

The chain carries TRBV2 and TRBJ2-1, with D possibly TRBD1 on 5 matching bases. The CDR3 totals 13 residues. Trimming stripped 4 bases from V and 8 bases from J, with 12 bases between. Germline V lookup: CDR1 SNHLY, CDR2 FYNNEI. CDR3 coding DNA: TGTGCCAGCAGTGTACAGGCTGGGTATGAGCAGTTCTTC. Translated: CASSVQAGYEQFF.

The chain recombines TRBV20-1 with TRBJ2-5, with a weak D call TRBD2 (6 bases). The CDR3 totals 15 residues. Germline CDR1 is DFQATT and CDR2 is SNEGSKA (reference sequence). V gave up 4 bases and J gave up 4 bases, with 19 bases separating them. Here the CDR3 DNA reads TGCAGTGCTATATTCGGGACTTCTCCTCGAGAGACCCAGTACTTC. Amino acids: CSAIFGTSPRETQYF.

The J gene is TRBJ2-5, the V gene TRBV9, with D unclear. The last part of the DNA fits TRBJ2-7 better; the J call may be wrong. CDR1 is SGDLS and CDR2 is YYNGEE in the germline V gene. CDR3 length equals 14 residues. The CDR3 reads CASSVAFGSYEQYF. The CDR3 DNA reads TGTGCCAGCAGCGTAGCTTTCGGGTCCTACGAGCAGTACTTC.

CDR3 amino acids: CSVLRGGHEKLFF. The DNA for the CDR3 is TGCAGTGTTCTGCGGGGGGGCCATGAAAAACTGTTTTTT. The J gene is TRBJ1-4, the V gene TRBV20-1; perhaps TRBD1 as D (6 bases). CDR3 length equals 13 residues. Trimming removed 7 bases at V and 6 bases at J, with 15 bases between. Per the germline V gene, CDR1 is DFQATT and CDR2 is SNEGSKA (reference sequence).

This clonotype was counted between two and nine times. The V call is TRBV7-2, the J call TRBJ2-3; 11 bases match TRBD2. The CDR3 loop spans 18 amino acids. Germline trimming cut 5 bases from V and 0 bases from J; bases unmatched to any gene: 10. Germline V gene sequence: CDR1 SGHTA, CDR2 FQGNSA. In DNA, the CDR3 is TGTGCCAGCAGCCCTTACCGGGGGACTAGCGGAAGCACAGATACGCAGTATTTT. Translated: CASSPYRGTSGSTDTQYF.